The 18 T cell receptor beta chains given below trace back to one sample, sequenced in a study of cytomegalovirus exposure and HLA in healthy donors. 13 Jbeta primers and 60 Vbeta primers were used for the PCR. The assay was immunoSEQ multiplex PCR, and TCRdb's table has in-frame clones only and misses some. The clone table shows some 110,000 clones, with the ten largest holding 6.8%. The source material was PBMCs. These receptors all come from a man aged 35-49 years in good health and CMV-seropositive.

The CDR3 loop is CASSFGVTGELFF. The CDR3 DNA reads as TGTGCCAGCAGTTTCGGGGTAACCGGGGAGCTGTTTTTT. The gene calls are TRBV27 and TRBJ2-2; possible D gene TRBD2, 5 bases. CDR3 size: 13 residues. Germline assignment: CDR1 MNHEY and CDR2 SMNVEV (reference sequence). V dropped 3 bases and J dropped 5 bases, with 7 bases sitting between them.

This chain links TRBV2 with TRBJ2-7; 11 positions agree with TRBD2. The V gene's germline CDR1 is SNHLY and CDR2 FYNNEI. The CDR3 runs 14 residues. J was trimmed by 3 bases and V by 6 bases; bases with no gene match: 4. Written as DNA, the CDR3 is TGTGCCAGCAGAACCGGGACTAGCGGCTACGAGCAGTACTTC. Protein sequence: CASRTGTSGYEQYF.

The rearrangement links TRBV5-1 to TRBJ2-3; 10 positions match TRBD2. Per germline, CDR1 SGHRS and CDR2 YFSETQ. The CDR3 consists of 16 residues. With 0 bases clipped from V and 2 bases from J, the junction kept 3 bases outside the gene matches. CDR3 amino acids: CASSLAGLAATDTQYF. CDR3 coding DNA: TGCGCCAGCAGCTTGGCCGGACTAGCGGCCACAGATACGCAGTATTTT.

The chain is built from TRBV9 and TRBJ2-7; 9 bases align to TRBD1. Germline CDR1 SGDLS, CDR2 YYNGEE. Trimming at V came to 3 bases and at J to 5 bases, leaving 9 bases not matched to a gene. The CDR3 loop spans 15 amino acids. The CDR3 DNA reads TGTGCCAGCAGCGCTGGGACAGGGCGTATCGACGAGCAGTACTTC. Translation: CASSAGTGRIDEQYF.

The chain carries TRBV4-2 and TRBJ1-2; D ambiguous. CDR3 size: 12 residues. The germline CDR1 and CDR2 sequences are LGHNA and YNFKEQ. V was clipped by 3 bases and J by 4 bases, with 6 bases between them. CDR3 loop: CASSQDFYGYTF. CDR3 nucleotides: TGTGCCAGCAGCCAGGACTTCTATGGCTACACCTTC.

The chain uses TRBV5-4 and TRBJ2-7, with TRBD2 matching 11 bases. CDR1 SGHNT and CDR2 YYREEE come from the germline V gene (reference sequence). Trimming at V came to 5 bases and at J to 2 bases, leaving 6 bases not matched to a gene. This CDR3 contains 15 residues. CDR3 in amino acids: CASSRTLAGAYEQYF. CDR3 nucleotides: TGTGCCAGCAGTCGTACACTAGCGGGGGCCTACGAGCAGTACTTC.

The chain combines TRBV6-5 with TRBJ1-1; 8 bases fit TRBD1. With V trimmed by 7 bases and J by 1 base, 5 bases remained unmatched. CDR1 and CDR2 (germline): MNHEY, SVGAGI. This CDR3 spans 14 amino acids. Written as DNA, the CDR3 is TGTGCCAGCATCCAGGGGGCGGGGAACACTGAAGCTTTCTTT. Translation: CASIQGAGNTEAFF.

The chain carries TRBV29-1 and TRBJ2-7, with 9 bases that match TRBD1. The CDR3 is 14 residues long. Germline CDR1 reads SQVTM; CDR2 reads ANQGSEA. With V trimmed by 6 bases and J by 4 bases, 10 bases remained unmatched. CDR3 nucleotide sequence: TGCAGCGTCACACCGGGGACAGGGCTGTACGAGCAGTACTTC. Its translation is CSVTPGTGLYEQYF.

The gene calls are TRBV10-2 and TRBJ2-7; D is ambiguous. V lost 6 bases, J lost 2 bases, and 11 bases lay in between. The germline V gene encodes CDR1 WSHSY and CDR2 SAAADI. The CDR3 runs to 13 residues. As DNA, the CDR3 is TGCGCCAGCAGAGCGTTGTCAGCCTACGAGCAGTACTTC. Amino acid sequence: CASRALSAYEQYF.

The chain uses TRBV7-9 and TRBJ2-7; TRBD1 aligns across 7 bases. This CDR3 comprises 14 residues. CDR1 SEHNR and CDR2 FQNEAQ come from the germline V gene (reference sequence). V was pared by 6 bases and J by 2 bases, with 7 bases of the junction left unmatched. CDR3 in DNA: TGTGCCAGCAGGCCACCGGGACAGACCTACGAGCAGTACTTC. This codes for CASRPPGQTYEQYF.

This rearrangement joins TRBV4-3 to TRBJ1-2; TRBD1 matches 9 bases. Germline CDR1 reads LGHNA; CDR2 reads YSLEER. Trimming at V came to 4 bases and at J to 8 bases, leaving 11 bases not matched to a gene. This CDR3 has 15 residues. The chain's CDR3 is CASSLSGTGMIGYTF. The CDR3 DNA sequence: TGCGCCAGCAGCCTTTCCGGGACAGGGATGATAGGCTACACCTTC.

This chain uses TRBV10-3 with TRBJ2-5; TRBD2 is a possible D gene (5 bases). This CDR3 region has 13 residues. Trimming cost V 7 bases and J 3 bases, with 12 bases left between them. Germline V lookup: CDR1 ENHRY, CDR2 SYGVKD. CDR3 in DNA: TGTGCCATCACCAACACTAGAAAAGAGACCCAGTACTTC. This codes for CAITNTRKETQYF.

The chain employs TRBV5-6 and TRBJ2-7, with TRBD1 as a possible D gene (7 bases). The V end lost 0 bases, the J end lost 3 bases, and 13 bases lay between the germline ends. Looked up from germline, CDR1 is SGHDT and CDR2 is YYEEEE. This CDR3 has 15 amino acids. The CDR3 DNA reads TGTGCCAGCAGCTTGGGGCCAGGGGGGCACTACGAGCAGTACTTC. This codes for CASSLGPGGHYEQYF.

The rearrangement uses TRBV7-9 and TRBJ1-2; 10 nucleotides line up with TRBD1. After removal of 7 bases from V and 5 bases from J, the junction contained 7 bases not matched to a gene. The germline V gene has CDR1 SEHNR and CDR2 FQNEAQ (reference sequence). CDR3 length equals 14 residues. Here the CDR3 reads CASTPGQGIYGYTF. CDR3 DNA: TGTGCCAGCACTCCGGGACAGGGGATATATGGCTACACCTTC.

This chain joins TRBV2 and TRBJ1-2, with a tentative D call TRBD1 (5 bases). Germline lookup yields CDR1 SNHLY and CDR2 FYNNEI. This CDR3 contains 14 residues. V lost 6 bases and J lost 0, with 11 bases in between. In DNA, the CDR3 is TGTGCCAGCAGCCAACAGGAAGCTAACTATGGCTACACCTTC. It encodes CASSQQEANYGYTF.

This chain connects TRBV5-1 to TRBJ2-1; 14 nucleotides line up with TRBD2. CDR1 is SGHRS and CDR2 is YFSETQ in the germline V gene. The CDR3 has 20 amino acids. Trimming removed 2 bases from V and 7 bases from J; junction bases left unmatched: 17. The CDR3 loop reads CASSFITTSGRAERMNEQFF. CDR3 sequence (DNA): TGCGCCAGCAGCTTCATCACGACTAGCGGGAGGGCCGAGCGGATGAATGAGCAGTTCTTC.

This chain uses TRBV15 with TRBJ1-2, with a possible D match to TRBD1 (6 bases). V gave up 4 bases and J gave up 4 bases, with 16 bases separating them. Germline V lookup: CDR1 LNHNV, CDR2 YYDKDF (reference sequence). This CDR3 is built from 15 residues. DNA of the CDR3: TGTGCCACCAGCATGGGAGGGGGGGCATTCTATGGCTACACCTTC. It yields the protein CATSMGGGAFYGYTF.

This chain connects TRBV19 to TRBJ2-5; the D gene is possibly TRBD1 (7 bases). The germline gives CDR1 LNHDA, CDR2 SQIVND (reference sequence). Trimming took 5 bases from V and 7 from J, leaving 23 bases between them. This CDR3 comprises 16 residues. The chain's CDR3 is CASSSAGTVVGGTQYF. The CDR3 coding sequence is TGTGCCAGTAGTTCCGCCGGGACAGTCGTCGGGGGGACCCAGTACTTC.